This is a list of T cell receptor beta chains from one sample in a study of CD8 T cells in Susac syndrome. MiXCR was run by TCRdb on the immunoSEQ multiplex PCR reads, yielding one entry per CDR3 protein. The data contain 150,000 to 250,000 distinct CDR3 sequences, 90% to 95% of them seen just once; the ten biggest clones take up just under 0.095%. Material: CD4+ T cells from PBMCs. The receptors derive from a human donor with multiple sclerosis. Each CDR3 is given with its conserved first and last residue. The D gene is left open where the match is weak. Only part of the rows carry a size: once, few, many, or a class if the clone is expanded.

NA	TRBV5-1	TRBJ2-3	NA	CASSLMGLPTDTQYF	TGCGCCAGCAGCTTGATGGGACTCCCCACAGATACGCAGTATTTT
NA	TRBV27	TRBJ1-2	NA	CASSWRRGRGVYGYTF	TGTGCCAGCAGTTGGCGTCGGGGCAGGGGTGTCTATGGCTACACCTTC
TRBD1	TRBV12-3/TRBV12-4	TRBJ1-1	NA	CASSPWQGGVTEAFF	TGTGCCAGCAGTCCCTGGCAGGGGGGGGTGACTGAAGCTTTCTTT
NA	TRBV30	TRBJ2-1	NA	CAWSGGTSSYNEQFF	TGTGCCTGGAGCGGAGGGACTTCCTCCTACAATGAGCAGTTCTTC
TRBD2	TRBV5-4	TRBJ2-3	NA	CASSLAGVRTDTQYF	TGTGCCAGCAGCTTAGCGGGAGTCCGCACAGATACGCAGTATTTT
NA	TRBV20-1	TRBJ2-4	NA	CSAPGNPNIQYF	TGCAGTGCCCCTGGAAACCCCAACATTCAGTACTTC
NA	TRBV29-1	TRBJ1-2	NA	CSVAPQPSGYTF	TGCAGCGTTGCTCCGCAGCCCTCGGGCTACACCTTC
NA	TRBV29-1	TRBJ2-6	NA	CSVAGAGANVLTF	TGCAGCGTTGCAGGGGCTGGGGCCAACGTCCTGACTTTC
TRBD2	TRBV7-8	TRBJ2-7	NA	CASSGRTSFDMISYEQYF	TGTGCCAGCAGCGGGCGGACTAGCTTCGATATGATCTCCTACGAGCAGTACTTC
NA	TRBV29-1	TRBJ2-7	NA	CSAGKRAYEQYF	TGCAGCGCTGGAAAACGGGCCTACGAGCAGTACTTC
TRBD1	TRBV10-3	TRBJ2-3	NA	CAISVPGQGARGDTQYF	TGTGCCATCAGTGTTCCGGGACAGGGGGCGCGAGGAGATACGCAGTATTTT
NA	TRBV5-6	TRBJ2-5	NA	CASSWFLQETQYF	TGTGCCAGCAGCTGGTTTCTCCAGGAGACCCAGTACTTC
NA	TRBV27	TRBJ2-3	NA	CASARVAQRNTDTQYF	TGTGCCAGCGCGCGGGTGGCGCAGCGGAACACAGATACGCAGTATTTT
TRBD2	TRBV4-1	TRBJ2-7	NA	CASSQDLLAGGREQYF	TGCGCCAGCAGCCAAGACCTACTAGCGGGAGGGCGTGAGCAGTACTTC
NA	TRBV5-1	TRBJ2-3	once	CASRPRTVVTDTQYF	TGCGCCAGCAGGCCGAGGACGGTGGTCACAGATACGCAGTATTTT
TRBD2	TRBV27	TRBJ2-1	NA	CASSTRRGGTYYNEQFF	TGTGCCAGCAGCACCCGCCGGGGAGGGACCTACTACAATGAGCAGTTCTTC
TRBD1	TRBV6-5	TRBJ1-2	once	CASSYSLGQGAANYGYTF	TGTGCCAGCAGTTACTCCTTAGGACAGGGGGCAGCTAACTATGGCTACACCTTC
NA	TRBV27	TRBJ2-7	NA	CASSLSAVRSYEQYF	TGTGCCAGCAGTTTATCGGCCGTACGGTCGTACGAGCAGTACTTC
NA	TRBV25-1	TRBJ1-1	NA	CASSEYGTVQRAFF	TGTGCCAGCAGTGAATACGGGACGGTCCAACGGGCTTTCTTT
TRBD2	TRBV29-1	TRBJ2-7	NA	CSVLVTSGVYEQYF	TGCAGCGTTCTAGTCACTAGCGGGGTGTACGAGCAGTACTTC
NA	TRBV29-1	TRBJ2-3	NA	CSYRPPSSDTQYF	TGCAGTTATAGGCCTCCGAGTTCAGATACGCAGTATTTT
TRBD1	TRBV15	TRBJ2-2	NA	CATSGQTGGRMNTGELFF	TGTGCCACCAGCGGACAGACAGGGGGCCGAATGAACACCGGGGAGCTGTTTTTT
NA	TRBV9	TRBJ2-1	NA	CASSVETNNEQFF	TGTGCCAGCAGCGTAGAGACTAACAATGAGCAGTTCTTC
NA	TRBV5-1	TRBJ1-1	NA	CASSFGTMNTEAFF	TGCGCCAGCAGCTTTGGGACAATGAACACTGAAGCTTTCTTT
TRBD1	TRBV12-3/TRBV12-4	TRBJ1-4	NA	CASSNIGTGGEKLFF	TGTGCCAGCAGTAATATCGGGACAGGAGGTGAAAAACTGTTTTTT
NA	TRBV4-1	TRBJ2-5	once	CASSGEETQYF	TGCGCCAGCAGCGGTGAGGAGACCCAGTACTTC
NA	TRBV20-1	TRBJ1-2	NA	CSASQVTYGYTF	TGCAGTGCCTCCCAGGTTACCTATGGCTACACCTTC
NA	TRBV24-1	TRBJ2-1	NA	CATSDSYTKAHNEQFF	TGTGCCACCAGTGATAGTTATACTAAGGCGCACAATGAGCAGTTCTTC
NA	TRBV24-1	TRBJ1-5	NA	CATSEVGNQPQHF	TGTGCCACCAGTGAAGTCGGCAATCAGCCCCAGCATTTT
NA	TRBV25-1	TRBJ2-3	NA	CASSDEGRSDTQYF	TGTGCCAGCAGTGACGAGGGGCGGTCAGATACGCAGTATTTT
NA	TRBV7-6	TRBJ2-1	NA	CASSLDGSRSYNEQFF	TGTGCCAGCAGCTTAGACGGTAGTCGCTCCTACAATGAGCAGTTCTTC
NA	TRBV25-1	TRBJ2-1	NA	CASSELPDSYNEQFF	TGTGCCAGCAGTGAATTACCAGATTCCTACAATGAGCAGTTCTTC
TRBD1	TRBV30	TRBJ1-1	NA	CAWSSGQGMVAFF	TGTGCCTGGAGTTCGGGACAGGGTATGGTAGCTTTCTTT
NA	TRBV6-4	TRBJ2-7	NA	CASSTSLGLVQYF	TGTGCCAGCAGTACATCACTGGGCCTCGTGCAGTACTTC
TRBD2	TRBV5-1	TRBJ2-3	once	CASSPGTSSDTQYF	TGCGCCAGCAGCCCCGGGACTAGCTCAGATACGCAGTATTTT
TRBD1	TRBV27	TRBJ2-1	NA	CASGHRGRYNEQFF	TGTGCCAGCGGCCACAGGGGGCGATACAATGAGCAGTTCTTC
TRBD1	TRBV20-1	TRBJ2-1	NA	CSGDRGYNEQFF	TGCAGTGGGGACAGGGGTTACAATGAGCAGTTCTTC
NA	TRBV14	TRBJ2-6	NA	CASGASAGYDVLTF	TGTGCCAGCGGTGCTTCGGCGGGGTACGACGTCCTGACTTTC